These T cell receptor beta chains were read from a single sample in a study of cytomegalovirus exposure and HLA in healthy donors. This table comes from immunoSEQ multiplex PCR, and its TCRdb copy is limited to in-frame clones, with some not included. The table lists about 80,000 clones, around 80% of them singletons. What was sequenced was PBMCs. The receptor source for this set is a man between 50 and 59 years old in good health and CMV-seropositive. CDR3s include the opening cysteine and the closing phenylalanine or tryptophan. The D gene is left open where the match is weak. Some rows have no size entry. The others give once, few or many, or a class for an expanded clone.

V,size,J,D,DNA,CDR3
TRBV4-1,-,TRBJ2-7,TRBD1,TGCGCCAGCAGCCACGCGACAGGGGAGACCTACGAGCAGTACTTC,CASSHATGETYEQYF
TRBV7-2,-,TRBJ1-2,TRBD1,TGTGCCAGCAGCCGGACCGGGACAGGGCCCGGCTACACCTTC,CASSRTGTGPGYTF
TRBV4-1,-,TRBJ2-7,TRBD1,TGCGCCAGCAGCCACCCGGGACAGGGCTCCTACGAGCAGTACTTC,CASSHPGQGSYEQYF
TRBV5-1,-,TRBJ1-1,-,TGCGCCAGCAGCGCCCGTCGGGGTTGGGACTTGAACACTGAAGCTTTCTTT,CASSARRGWDLNTEAFF
TRBV19,-,TRBJ2-5,TRBD1,TGTGCCAGTAGTATAGGCAGGGGGCTCGTCGGAGAGACCCAGTACTTC,CASSIGRGLVGETQYF
TRBV5-6,once,TRBJ2-1,TRBD2,TGTGCCAGCAGCTCTAGCGGGAGGGCTGGCAATGAGCAGTTCTTC,CASSSSGRAGNEQFF
TRBV4-3,-,TRBJ2-1,TRBD2,TGCGCCAGCTCCCGCGAACGAGCGGGAGCTTACAATGAGCAGTTCTTC,CASSRERAGAYNEQFF
TRBV29-1,-,TRBJ2-3,-,TGCAGCGTTGAAAAAGGGAGCGGGCCGAGCACAGATACGCAGTATTTT,CSVEKGSGPSTDTQYF
TRBV2,-,TRBJ2-2,TRBD2,TGTGCCAGCAGTGGGACTAGCGGGAGGGCCAACACCGGGGAGCTGTTTTTT,CASSGTSGRANTGELFF
TRBV6-6,-,TRBJ1-1,-,TGTGCCACCACCTCTATGGGGGGAGCTTTCTTT,CATTSMGGAFF
TRBV9,-,TRBJ1-1,-,TGTGCCAGCAGCGTAGGGAGTTTTACTGAAGCTTTCTTT,CASSVGSFTEAFF
TRBV14,once,TRBJ2-7,TRBD2,TGTGCCAGCAGCTCCCGGAGCGGGGCCAGGTACGAGCAGTACTTC,CASSSRSGARYEQYF
TRBV6-4,-,TRBJ2-3,TRBD2,TGTGCCAGCAGTGACGTGTCTAGCGGGAATACGCAGTATTTT,CASSDVSSGNTQYF
TRBV29-1,-,TRBJ2-2,-,TGCAGCGTTGATCCAGCGAACACCGGGGAGCTGTTTTTT,CSVDPANTGELFF
TRBV30,-,TRBJ1-3,-,TGTGCCTGGAGTGTTGATGGGGCCCCTGGAAACACCATATATTTT,CAWSVDGAPGNTIYF
TRBV4-3,-,TRBJ2-3,-,TGCGCCAGCAGCCAGGACTCCCGAAGGCTGTATTTT,CASSQDSRRLYF
TRBV4-1,once,TRBJ1-1,-,TGCGCCAGCAGCCATCTGTTCTCCCAGGATACTGAAGCTTTCTTT,CASSHLFSQDTEAFF
TRBV18,-,TRBJ1-6,-,TGTGCCAGCTCACCACAGCCAAGCTATAATTCACCCCTCCACTTT,CASSPQPSYNSPLHF
TRBV5-4,-,TRBJ1-1,TRBD1,TGTGCCAGCAGCCAGGACAGGTACTTGAACACTGAAGCTTTCTTT,CASSQDRYLNTEAFF
TRBV7-9,few,TRBJ1-1,TRBD1,TGTTCCAGCAGCTCACAGGGGACTGAAGCTTTCTTT,CSSSSQGTEAFF
TRBV6-6,once,TRBJ1-4,TRBD1,TGTGCCAGCACCCAGGACAGGGCCCCTAATGAAAAACTGTTTTTT,CASTQDRAPNEKLFF
TRBV27,-,TRBJ2-7,TRBD2,TGTGCCAGCAGTTTATGGCTAGCGGGAGAAAACGAGCAGTACTTC,CASSLWLAGENEQYF
TRBV4-1,-,TRBJ1-1,TRBD1,TGCGCCAGCAGCCCGGGACAGAGGGTAGTGGATTGCGAAGCTTTCTTT,CASSPGQRVVDCEAFF
TRBV5-1,once,TRBJ2-7,-,TGCGCCAGCAGCTTGAGTAGCGGCTATGGGCAGTACTTC,CASSLSSGYGQYF
TRBV19,-,TRBJ2-2,TRBD2,TGTGCCAGTGGACTAGCGGGACGCGGGGAGCTGTTTTTT,CASGLAGRGELFF
TRBV7-9,-,TRBJ2-1,-,TGTTCCAGCAGCTCGGAGAACGAGCAGTTCTTC,CSSSSENEQFF
TRBV7-3,-,TRBJ2-1,TRBD1,TGTGCCAGCAGCTTAGGGACAGGGGCCGAGCAGTTCTTC,CASSLGTGAEQFF
TRBV6-1,once,TRBJ2-1,TRBD1,TGTGCCAGCTCCGCCGGGACAGGGGTCAATGAGCAGTTCTTC,CASSAGTGVNEQFF
TRBV5-6,-,TRBJ1-1,TRBD1,TGTGCCAGCAGCTTGGTGGACAGGGAGAACACTGAAGCTTTCTTT,CASSLVDRENTEAFF
TRBV5-4,-,TRBJ2-5,-,TGTGCCAGCAGCTCTGAACAGGGATGGGAGACCCAGTACTTC,CASSSEQGWETQYF
TRBV21-1,-,TRBJ1-1,-,TGTGCCAGCAGCAAAGTTAGAAAATATGAAGCTTTCTTT,CASSKVRKYEAFF
TRBV14,-,TRBJ2-4,TRBD1,TGTGCCAGCAGCCAGGGACAGGTAGCCAAAAACATTCAGTACTTC,CASSQGQVAKNIQYF
TRBV7-2,-,TRBJ2-5,TRBD2,TGTGCCAGCAGCCAGGGACTAGCGGGATCGGGGCAGACCCAGTACTTC,CASSQGLAGSGQTQYF
TRBV15,-,TRBJ2-5,TRBD2,TGTGCCACCAGCAGCGGACTAGCGGGAGATCTGGGGTTGGAGACCCAGTACTTC,CATSSGLAGDLGLETQYF
TRBV5-8,-,TRBJ2-3,TRBD2,TGTGCCAGCAGCACCGGGACTAGCGGGACCCATAGCACAGATACGCAGTATTTT,CASSTGTSGTHSTDTQYF
TRBV4-3,once,TRBJ2-7,-,TGCGCCAGCAGCCAAGCCAGGGGCTACGAGCAGTACTTC,CASSQARGYEQYF
TRBV7-9,-,TRBJ1-4,TRBD1,TGTTCCAGCAGCTTACACAGGGGAGCTGAAAAACTGTTTTTT,CSSSLHRGAEKLFF
TRBV15,-,TRBJ1-5,-,TGTGCCACCAGCAGAGATCGGCCAGAGGTTAGTGGGCCCCAGCATTTT,CATSRDRPEVSGPQHF
TRBV18,-,TRBJ1-2,-,TGTGCCAGCTCACCAGGGCAGGAGGACTATGGCTACACCTTC,CASSPGQEDYGYTF
TRBV7-3,-,TRBJ2-5,TRBD2,TGTGCCAGCAGCCCTGAAGCGGGACTAGCCGAGACCCAGTACTTC,CASSPEAGLAETQYF
TRBV5-4,-,TRBJ2-5,-,TGTGCCAGCAGCTGGGGGCTAGCGGAGCAAGAGACCCAGTACTTC,CASSWGLAEQETQYF
TRBV10-2,-,TRBJ2-5,TRBD1,TGCGCCAGCAGTGTGCCCGGGACAGGACAAGAGACCCAGTACTTC,CASSVPGTGQETQYF
TRBV7-9,-,TRBJ2-1,-,TGTGCCAGCAGCACATACAATGAGCAGTTCTTC,CASSTYNEQFF
TRBV7-2,-,TRBJ1-3,-,TGTGCCAGCAGCTTTTCCCTCTCTGGAAACACCATATATTTT,CASSFSLSGNTIYF
TRBV25-1,-,TRBJ1-1,-,TGTGCCAGCAGTGATTCAGGGTGGGCGGCTGAAGCTTTCTTT,CASSDSGWAAEAFF
TRBV5-1,-,TRBJ2-3,-,TGCGCCAGCAGGCAAAACAGCGGAAGCACAGATACGCAGTATTTT,CASRQNSGSTDTQYF
TRBV29-1,-,TRBJ1-1,-,TGCAGCGTTGAGGGTGACATGAACACTGAAGCTTTCTTT,CSVEGDMNTEAFF
TRBV2,-,TRBJ2-1,TRBD1,TGTGCCAGCAACCGGGACAGGGGGCGATATGAGCAGTTCTTC,CASNRDRGRYEQFF
TRBV5-1,-,TRBJ2-6,TRBD2,TGCGCCAGCAGCCCGGGGGGGGCCAACGGCCTGACTTTC,CASSPGGANGLTF
TRBV11-2,-,TRBJ2-7,TRBD1,TGTGCCAGCAGCTTAGGACAGGGGACGTACGAGCAGTACTTC,CASSLGQGTYEQYF
TRBV5-1,-,TRBJ2-1,TRBD1,TGCGCCAGCAGAGAGACAGGGGGAACCTACAATGAGCAGTTCTTC,CASRETGGTYNEQFF
TRBV10-2,-,TRBJ1-4,-,TGCGCCAGCGCGACCCCAGGGCTTAATGAAAAACTGTTTTTT,CASATPGLNEKLFF
TRBV30,-,TRBJ2-5,TRBD1,TGTGCCTGGAGCGCTACGGGACAGGGCCAAGAGACCCAGTACTTC,CAWSATGQGQETQYF
TRBV25-1,-,TRBJ2-7,-,TGTGCCAGCAGCCGAGGGTGGGTCTACGAGCAGTACTTC,CASSRGWVYEQYF
TRBV2,-,TRBJ1-1,-,TGTGCCAGCAGTCCGGACACGGGTCGGACTGAAGCTTTCTTT,CASSPDTGRTEAFF
TRBV11-2,-,TRBJ2-1,-,TGTGCCAGCAGCTTAGCTAGGAATGAGCAGTTCTTC,CASSLARNEQFF
TRBV6-1,-,TRBJ2-5,TRBD2,TGTGCCAGCAGTGAATTCGGTACTAGCGGATGGGAGCAGTACTTC,CASSEFGTSGWEQYF
TRBV4-3,-,TRBJ2-7,TRBD1,TGCGCCAGCAGCCAAGATAGGGACAGCCTTTACGAGCAGTACTTC,CASSQDRDSLYEQYF